This TCR beta chain derives from a study of vaccination and CD4 T cells after COVID-19. Study outcomes and limitations: Median numbers of SARS-CoV-2-reactive clonotypes increased from roughly 19 to 38 (not a significant change).

The treatment here: roughly 11-day PBMC culture with coronavirus spike peptide pools or control peptides (ViraFEST assay). Oncomine TCR Beta short-read sequencing was applied to DNA from cultured CD4+ T cells. TCRdb re-analysed the PCR reads in MiXCR, keeping a single row per CDR3 protein. The table has some 12,000 distinct CDR3 sequences, roughly half seen once. A remark on this clonotype: The antigen remains undetermined. A much more abundant neighbour one base away suggests this may be a read error.

This TCR came from a human donor with COVID-19. The sequencing used cultured CD4+ T cells from blood, collected after SARS-CoV-2 vaccination.

Written as DNA, the CDR3 is TGTGCCAGCAGCTTCAGAGACAGGGGAGTCGTCGAGACCCAGTACTTC. This codes for CASSFRDRGVVETQYF. The chain couples TRBV7-8 to TRBJ2-5; 8 nucleotides match TRBD1. The V gene's germline CDR1 is SGHVS and CDR2 FQNEAQ. The CDR3 runs to 16 residues. V shed 3 bases, J shed 5 bases, and the junction held 11 bases outside the gene matches. Full variable domain (outside the CDR3, taken from reference TRBV7-8 and TRBJ2-5): GAGVSQSPRYKVAKRGQDVALRCDPISGHVSLFWYQQALGQGPEFLTYFQNEAQLDKSGLPSDRFFAERPEGSVSTLKIQRTQQEDSAVYLCASSFRDRGVVETQYFGPGTRLLVL.